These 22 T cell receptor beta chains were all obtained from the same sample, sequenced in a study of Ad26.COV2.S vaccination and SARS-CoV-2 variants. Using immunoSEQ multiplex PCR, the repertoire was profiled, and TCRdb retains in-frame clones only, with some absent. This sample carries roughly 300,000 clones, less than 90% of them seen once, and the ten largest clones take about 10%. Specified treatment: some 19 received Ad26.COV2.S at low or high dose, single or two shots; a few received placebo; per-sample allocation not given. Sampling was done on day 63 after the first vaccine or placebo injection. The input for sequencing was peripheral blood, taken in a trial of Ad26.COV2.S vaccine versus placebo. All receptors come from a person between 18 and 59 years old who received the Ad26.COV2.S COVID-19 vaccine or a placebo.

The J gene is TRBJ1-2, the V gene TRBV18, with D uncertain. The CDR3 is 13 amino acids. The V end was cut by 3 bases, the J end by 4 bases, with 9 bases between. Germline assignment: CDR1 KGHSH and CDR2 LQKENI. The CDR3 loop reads CASSPQPVYGYTF. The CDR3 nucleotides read TGTGCCAGCTCACCCCAACCAGTCTATGGCTACACCTTC. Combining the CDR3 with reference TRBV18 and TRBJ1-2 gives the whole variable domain NAGVMQNPRHLVRRRGQEARLRCSPMKGHSHVYWYRQLPEEGLKFMVYLQKENIIDESGMPKERFSAEFPKEGPSILRIQQVVRGDSAAYFCASSPQPVYGYTFGSGTRLTVV.

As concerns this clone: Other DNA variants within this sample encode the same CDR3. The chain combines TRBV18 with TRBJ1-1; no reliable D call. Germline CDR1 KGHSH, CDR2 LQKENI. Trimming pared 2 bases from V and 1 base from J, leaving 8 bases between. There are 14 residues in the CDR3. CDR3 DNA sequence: TGTGCCAGCTCACCAAGGACGGAGAACACTGAAGCTTTCTTT. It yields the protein CASSPRTENTEAFF.

As DNA, the CDR3 is TGTGCCAGCAGCTTCGGCCAACGGATTAATTCACCCCTCCACTTT. It is translated as CASSFGQRINSPLHF. V gene TRBV5-5 combines with J gene TRBJ1-6; D gene ambiguous. In germline, CDR1 is SGHKS, CDR2 YYEKEE (reference sequence). This CDR3 contains 15 residues. Trimming removed 2 bases at V and 6 bases at J, with 12 bases between.

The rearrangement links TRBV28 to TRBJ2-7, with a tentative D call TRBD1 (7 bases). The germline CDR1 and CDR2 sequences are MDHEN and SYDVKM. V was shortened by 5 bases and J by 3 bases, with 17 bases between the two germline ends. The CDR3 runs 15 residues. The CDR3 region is CASSGGGDRVYEQYF. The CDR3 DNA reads TGTGCCAGCAGTGGCGGAGGGGACAGAGTCTACGAGCAGTACTTC.

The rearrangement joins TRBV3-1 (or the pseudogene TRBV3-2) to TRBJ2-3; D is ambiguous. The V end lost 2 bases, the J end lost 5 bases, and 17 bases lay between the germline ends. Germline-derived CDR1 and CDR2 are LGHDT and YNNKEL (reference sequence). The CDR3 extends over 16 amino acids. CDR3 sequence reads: CASSQNGKRLIDTQYF. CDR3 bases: TGTGCCAGCAGCCAAAATGGGAAGAGACTTATAGATACGCAGTATTTT.

The CDR3 sequence is CASRRGPNTEAFF. CDR3 sequence (DNA): TGTGCCAGCAGGCGCGGGCCGAACACTGAAGCTTTCTTT. The chain carries TRBV5-8 and TRBJ1-1, with D unclear. Germline V gene sequence: CDR1 SGHTS, CDR2 YDEGEE. The V and J ends lost 5 bases and 1 base respectively, with 9 bases between them. The CDR3 is 13 amino acids.

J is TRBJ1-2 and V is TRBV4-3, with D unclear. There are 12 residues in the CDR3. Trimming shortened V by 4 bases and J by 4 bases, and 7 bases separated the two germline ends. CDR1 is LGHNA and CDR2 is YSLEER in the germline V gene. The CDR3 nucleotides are TGCGCCAGCAGCCCATCGTCCTATGGCTACACCTTC. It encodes CASSPSSYGYTF.

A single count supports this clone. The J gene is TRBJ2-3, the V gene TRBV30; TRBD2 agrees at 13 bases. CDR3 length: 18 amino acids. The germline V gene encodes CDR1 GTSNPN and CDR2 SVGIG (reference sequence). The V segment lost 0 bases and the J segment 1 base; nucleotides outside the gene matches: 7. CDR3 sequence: CAWSVLAGGIKGTDTQYF. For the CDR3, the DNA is TGTGCCTGGAGTGTACTAGCGGGAGGGATTAAGGGCACAGATACGCAGTATTTT.

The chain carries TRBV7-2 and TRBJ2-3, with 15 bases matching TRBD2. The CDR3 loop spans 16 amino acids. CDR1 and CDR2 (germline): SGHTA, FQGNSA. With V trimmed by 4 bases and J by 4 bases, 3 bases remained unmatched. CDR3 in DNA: TGTGCCAGCAGCTCCAGGACTAGCGGGGGGGCAGATACGCAGTATTTT. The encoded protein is CASSSRTSGGADTQYF.

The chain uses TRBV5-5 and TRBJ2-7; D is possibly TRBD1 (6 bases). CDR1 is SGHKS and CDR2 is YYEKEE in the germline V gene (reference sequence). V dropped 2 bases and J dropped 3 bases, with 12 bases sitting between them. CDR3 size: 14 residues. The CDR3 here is CASSFGGRVYEQYF. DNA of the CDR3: TGTGCCAGCAGCTTTGGGGGCAGGGTCTACGAGCAGTACTTC.

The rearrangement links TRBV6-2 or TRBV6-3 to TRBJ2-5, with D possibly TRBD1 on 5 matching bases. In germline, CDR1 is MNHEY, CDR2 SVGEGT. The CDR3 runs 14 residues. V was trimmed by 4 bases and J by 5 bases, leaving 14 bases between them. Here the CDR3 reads CASSSSGIRETQYF. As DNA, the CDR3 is TGTGCCAGCAGTTCCTCAGGGATACGGGAGACCCAGTACTTC.

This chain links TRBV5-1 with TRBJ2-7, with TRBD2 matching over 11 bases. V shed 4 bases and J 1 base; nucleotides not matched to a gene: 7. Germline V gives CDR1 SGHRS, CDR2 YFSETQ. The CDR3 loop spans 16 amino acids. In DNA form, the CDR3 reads TGCGCCAGCAGCGGACTGACTAGCGGGGATTCCTACGAGCAGTACTTC. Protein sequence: CASSGLTSGDSYEQYF.

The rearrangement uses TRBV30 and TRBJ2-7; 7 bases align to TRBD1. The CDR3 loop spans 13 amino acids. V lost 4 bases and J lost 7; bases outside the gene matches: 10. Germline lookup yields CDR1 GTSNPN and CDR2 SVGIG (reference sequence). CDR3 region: CAWNRGLLLEQYF. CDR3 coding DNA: TGTGCCTGGAACAGGGGCCTCCTTTTAGAGCAGTACTTC. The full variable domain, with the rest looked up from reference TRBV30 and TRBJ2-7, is SQTIHQWPATLVQPVGSPLSLECTVEGTSNPNLYWYRQAAGRGLQLLFYSVGIGQISSEVPQNLSASRPQDRQFILSSKKLLLSDSGFYLCAWNRGLLLEQYFGPGTRLTVT.

The CDR3: CASSPSGGYEQYF. The DNA of the CDR3 is TGTGCCAGTAGTCCCAGCGGGGGCTACGAGCAGTACTTC. V and J are TRBV19 and TRBJ2-7, with TRBD2 identical over 8 bases. The CDR3 extends over 13 amino acids. V shed 5 bases and J 3 bases; nucleotides not matched to a gene: 3. Germline loops: CDR1 LNHDA, CDR2 SQIVND (reference sequence).

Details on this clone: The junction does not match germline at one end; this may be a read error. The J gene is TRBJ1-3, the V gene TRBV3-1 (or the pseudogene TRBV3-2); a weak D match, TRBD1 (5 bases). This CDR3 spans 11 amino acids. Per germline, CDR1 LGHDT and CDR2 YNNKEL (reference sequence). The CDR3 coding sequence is TGTGCCATTAGTACAGGAAGCACCATATATTTT. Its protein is CAISTGSTIYF.

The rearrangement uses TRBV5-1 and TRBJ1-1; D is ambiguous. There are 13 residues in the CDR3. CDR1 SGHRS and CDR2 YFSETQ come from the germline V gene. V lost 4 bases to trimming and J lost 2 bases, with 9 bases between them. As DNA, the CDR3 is TGCGCCAGCAGCGATTTACTCAACACTGAAGCTTTCTTT. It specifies CASSDLLNTEAFF. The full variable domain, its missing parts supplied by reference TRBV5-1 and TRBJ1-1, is KAGVTQTPRYLIKTRGQQVTLSCSPISGHRSVSWYQQTPGQGLQFLFEYFSETQRNKGNFPGRFSGRQFSNSRSEMNVSTLELGDSALYLCASSDLLNTEAFFGQGTRLTVV.

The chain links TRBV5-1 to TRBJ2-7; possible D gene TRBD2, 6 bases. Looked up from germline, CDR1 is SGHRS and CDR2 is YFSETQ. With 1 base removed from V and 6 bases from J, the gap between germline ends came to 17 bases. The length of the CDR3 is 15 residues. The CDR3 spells CASSLSPEGAREQYF. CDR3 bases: TGCGCCAGCAGCTTGAGTCCGGAGGGAGCACGCGAGCAGTACTTC.

CDR3 nucleotide sequence: TGTGCCAGCAGTGCTGGTGGCAATTCACCCCTCCACTTT. The encoded protein is CASSAGGNSPLHF. The J gene is TRBJ1-6, the V gene TRBV6-4; D gene uncertain. V lost 4 bases, J lost 7 bases, and 8 bases lay in between. CDR1 is MRHNA and CDR2 is SNTAGT in the germline V gene. CDR3 length: 13 amino acids.

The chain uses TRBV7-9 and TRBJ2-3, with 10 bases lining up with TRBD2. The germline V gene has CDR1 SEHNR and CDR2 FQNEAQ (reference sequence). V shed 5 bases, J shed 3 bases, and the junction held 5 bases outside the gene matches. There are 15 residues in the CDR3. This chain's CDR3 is CASSRQRGGTDTQYF. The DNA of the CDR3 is TGTGCCAGCAGCCGCCAGCGGGGGGGTACAGATACGCAGTATTTT.

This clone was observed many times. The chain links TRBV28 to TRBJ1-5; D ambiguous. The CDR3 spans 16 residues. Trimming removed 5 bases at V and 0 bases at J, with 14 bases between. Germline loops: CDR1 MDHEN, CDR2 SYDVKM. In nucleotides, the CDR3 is TGTGCCAGCAGTCTCCGGGCCGGCTATAGCAATCAGCCCCAGCATTTT. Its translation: CASSLRAGYSNQPQHF.

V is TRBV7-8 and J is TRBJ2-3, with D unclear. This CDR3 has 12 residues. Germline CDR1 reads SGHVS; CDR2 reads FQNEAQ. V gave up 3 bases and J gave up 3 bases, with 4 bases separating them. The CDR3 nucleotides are TGTGCCAGCAGCTTTAGAACAGATACGCAGTATTTT. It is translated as CASSFRTDTQYF.

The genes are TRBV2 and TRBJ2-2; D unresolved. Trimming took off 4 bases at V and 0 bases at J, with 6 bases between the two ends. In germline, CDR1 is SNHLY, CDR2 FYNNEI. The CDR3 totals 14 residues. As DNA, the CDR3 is TGTGCCAGCAGTGTAAGCGCGAACACCGGGGAGCTGTTTTTT. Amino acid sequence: CASSVSANTGELFF. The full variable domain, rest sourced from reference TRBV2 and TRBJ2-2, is EPEVTQTPSHQVTQMGQEVILRCVPISNHLYFYWYRQILGQKVEFLVSFYNNEISEKSEIFDDQFSVERPDGSNFTLKIRSTKLEDSAMYFCASSVSANTGELFFGEGSRLTVL.